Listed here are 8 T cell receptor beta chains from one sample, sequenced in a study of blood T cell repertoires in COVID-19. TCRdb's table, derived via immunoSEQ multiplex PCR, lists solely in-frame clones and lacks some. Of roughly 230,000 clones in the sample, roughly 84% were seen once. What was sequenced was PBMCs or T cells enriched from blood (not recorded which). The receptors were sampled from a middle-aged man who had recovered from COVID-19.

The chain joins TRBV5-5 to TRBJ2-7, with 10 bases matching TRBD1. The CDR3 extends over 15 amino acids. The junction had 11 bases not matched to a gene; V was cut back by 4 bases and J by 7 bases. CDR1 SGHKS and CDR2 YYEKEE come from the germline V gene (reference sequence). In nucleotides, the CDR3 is TGTGCCAGCAGCCCCGGGACAGGGGTCAATAGAGAGCAGTACTTC. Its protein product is CASSPGTGVNREQYF.

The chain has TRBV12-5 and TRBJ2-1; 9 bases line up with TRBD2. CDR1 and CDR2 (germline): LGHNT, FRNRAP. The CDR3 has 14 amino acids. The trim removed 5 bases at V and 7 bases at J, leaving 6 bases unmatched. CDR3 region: CASGKVAGENEQFF. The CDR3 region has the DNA TGTGCTAGTGGTAAAGTAGCGGGGGAAAATGAGCAGTTCTTC.

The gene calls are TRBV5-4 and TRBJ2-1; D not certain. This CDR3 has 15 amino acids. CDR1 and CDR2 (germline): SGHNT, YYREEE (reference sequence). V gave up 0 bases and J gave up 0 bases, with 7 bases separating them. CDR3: CASSLGQSSYNEQFF. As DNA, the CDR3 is TGTGCCAGCAGCTTGGGACAAAGCTCCTACAATGAGCAGTTCTTC.

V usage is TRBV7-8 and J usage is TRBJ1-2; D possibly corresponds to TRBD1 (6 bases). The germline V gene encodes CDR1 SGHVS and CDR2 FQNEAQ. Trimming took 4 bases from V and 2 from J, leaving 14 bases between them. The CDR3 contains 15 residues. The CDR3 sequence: CASSYQLQGNYGYTF. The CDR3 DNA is TGTGCCAGCAGCTACCAGCTCCAGGGGAACTATGGCTACACCTTC. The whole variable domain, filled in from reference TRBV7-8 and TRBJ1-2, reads GAGVSQSPRYKVAKRGQDVALRCDPISGHVSLFWYQQALGQGPEFLTYFQNEAQLDKSGLPSDRFFAERPEGSVSTLKIQRTQQEDSAVYLCASSYQLQGNYGYTFGSGTRLTVV.

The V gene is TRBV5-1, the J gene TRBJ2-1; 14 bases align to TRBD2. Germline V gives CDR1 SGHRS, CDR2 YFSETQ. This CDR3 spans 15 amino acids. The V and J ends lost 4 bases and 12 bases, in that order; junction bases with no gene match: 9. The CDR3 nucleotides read TGCGCCAGCAGCCCGGGACTAGCGGGAGTCAAGGGGCAGTTCTTC. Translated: CASSPGLAGVKGQFF.

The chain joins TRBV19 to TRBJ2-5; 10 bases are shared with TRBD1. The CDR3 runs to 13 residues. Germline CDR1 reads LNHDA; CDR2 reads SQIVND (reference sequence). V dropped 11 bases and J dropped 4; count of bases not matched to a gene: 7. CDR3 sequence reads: CAVSGTGVETQYF. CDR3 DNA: TGTGCCGTTTCCGGGACAGGGGTAGAGACCCAGTACTTC. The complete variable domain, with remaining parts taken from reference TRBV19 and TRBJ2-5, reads DGGITQSPKYLFRKEGQNVTLSCEQNLNHDAMYWYRQDPGQGLRLIYYSQIVNDFQKGDIAEGYSVSREKKESFPLTVTSAQKNPTAFYLCAVSGTGVETQYFGPGTRLLVL.

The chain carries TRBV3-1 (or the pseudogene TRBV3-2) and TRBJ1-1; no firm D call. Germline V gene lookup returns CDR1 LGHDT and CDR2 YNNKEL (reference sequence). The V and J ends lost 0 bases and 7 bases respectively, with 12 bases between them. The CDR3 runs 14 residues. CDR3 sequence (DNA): TGTGCCAGCAGCCAAGAGAGGTCTTCGGTTGAAGCTTTCTTT. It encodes CASSQERSSVEAFF.

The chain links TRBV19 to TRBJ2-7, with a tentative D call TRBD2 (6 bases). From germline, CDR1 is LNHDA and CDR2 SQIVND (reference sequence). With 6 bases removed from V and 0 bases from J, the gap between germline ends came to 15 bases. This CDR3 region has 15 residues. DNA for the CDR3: TGTGCCAGTAGACGGACTCCGGAGGGCTCCTACGAGCAGTACTTC. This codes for CASRRTPEGSYEQYF.